The subject of this entry is one T cell receptor beta chain. The data were obtained in a study of T cell changes during pregnancy in multiple sclerosis. The CDR3 has 13 residues. The V gene's germline CDR1 is SGHNT and CDR2 YYREEE (reference sequence). V was pared by 2 bases and J by 4 bases, with 9 bases between. Libraries were prepared by immunoSEQ multiplex PCR; TCRdb keeps only in-frame clonotypes and omits some of them. The top ten clones hold 0.45% to 0.7% of a sample with approximately 30,000 clones, around 90% of them seen once. The chain couples TRBV5-4 to TRBJ2-5, with a weak D call TRBD1 (5 bases). This receptor was identified in a female donor in good health, enrolled as a control in a pregnancy study. The sample consisted of CD4+ T cells from peripheral blood mononuclear cells, taken in the first trimester of pregnancy. The DNA for the CDR3 is TGTGCCAGCAGCTTAGACAGCGTAGAGACCCAGTACTTC. Translated: CASSLDSVETQYF.